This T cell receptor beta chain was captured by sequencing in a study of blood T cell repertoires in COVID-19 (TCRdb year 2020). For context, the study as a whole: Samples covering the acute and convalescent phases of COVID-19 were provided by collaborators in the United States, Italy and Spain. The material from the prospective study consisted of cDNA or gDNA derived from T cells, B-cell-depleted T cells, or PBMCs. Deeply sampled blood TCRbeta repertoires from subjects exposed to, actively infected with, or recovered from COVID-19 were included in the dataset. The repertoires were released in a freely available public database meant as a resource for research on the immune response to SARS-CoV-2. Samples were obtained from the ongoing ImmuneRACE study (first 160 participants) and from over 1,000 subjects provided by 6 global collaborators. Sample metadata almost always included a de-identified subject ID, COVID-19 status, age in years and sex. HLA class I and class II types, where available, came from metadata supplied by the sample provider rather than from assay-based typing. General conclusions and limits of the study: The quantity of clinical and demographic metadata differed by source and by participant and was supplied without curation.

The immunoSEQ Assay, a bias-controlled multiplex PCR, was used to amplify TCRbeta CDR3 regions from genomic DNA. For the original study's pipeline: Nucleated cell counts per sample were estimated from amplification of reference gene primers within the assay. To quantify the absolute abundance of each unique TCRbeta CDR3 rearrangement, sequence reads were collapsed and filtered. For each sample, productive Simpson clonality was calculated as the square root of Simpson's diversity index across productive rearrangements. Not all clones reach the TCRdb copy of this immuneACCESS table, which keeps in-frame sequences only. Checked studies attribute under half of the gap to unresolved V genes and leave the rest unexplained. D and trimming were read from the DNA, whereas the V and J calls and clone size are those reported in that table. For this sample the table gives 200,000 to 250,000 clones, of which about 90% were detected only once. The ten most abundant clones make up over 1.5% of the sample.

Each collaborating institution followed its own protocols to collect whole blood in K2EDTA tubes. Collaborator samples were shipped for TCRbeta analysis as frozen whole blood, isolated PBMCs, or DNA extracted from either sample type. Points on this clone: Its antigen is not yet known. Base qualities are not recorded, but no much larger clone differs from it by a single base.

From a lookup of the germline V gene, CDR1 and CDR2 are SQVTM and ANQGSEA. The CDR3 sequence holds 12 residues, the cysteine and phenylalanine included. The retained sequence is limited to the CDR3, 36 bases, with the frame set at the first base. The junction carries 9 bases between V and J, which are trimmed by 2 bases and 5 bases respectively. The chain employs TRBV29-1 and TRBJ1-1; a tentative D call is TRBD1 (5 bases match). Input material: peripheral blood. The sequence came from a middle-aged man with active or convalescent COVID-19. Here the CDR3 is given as CSVERGETEAFF. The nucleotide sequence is TGCAGCGTTGAAAGGGGTGAAACTGAAGCTTTCTTT.